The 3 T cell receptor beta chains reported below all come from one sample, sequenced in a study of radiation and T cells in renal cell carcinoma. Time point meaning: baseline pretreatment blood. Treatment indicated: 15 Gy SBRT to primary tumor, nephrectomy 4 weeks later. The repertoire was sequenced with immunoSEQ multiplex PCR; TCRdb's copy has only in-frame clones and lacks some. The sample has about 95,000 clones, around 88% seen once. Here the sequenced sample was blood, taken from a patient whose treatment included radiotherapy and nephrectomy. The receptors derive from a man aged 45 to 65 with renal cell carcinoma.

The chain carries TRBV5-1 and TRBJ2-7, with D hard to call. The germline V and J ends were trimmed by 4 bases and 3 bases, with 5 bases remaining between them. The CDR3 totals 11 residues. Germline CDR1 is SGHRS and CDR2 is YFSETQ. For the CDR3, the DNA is TGCGCCAGCAGCCAAGACTACGAGCAGTACTTC. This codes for CASSQDYEQYF.

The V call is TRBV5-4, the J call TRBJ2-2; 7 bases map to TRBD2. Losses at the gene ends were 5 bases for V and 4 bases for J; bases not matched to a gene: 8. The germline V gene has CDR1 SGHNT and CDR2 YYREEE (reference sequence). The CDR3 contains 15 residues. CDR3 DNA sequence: TGTGCCAGCAGAAGAGCGGGAATTAGCACCGGGGAGCTGTTTTTT. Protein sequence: CASRRAGISTGELFF.

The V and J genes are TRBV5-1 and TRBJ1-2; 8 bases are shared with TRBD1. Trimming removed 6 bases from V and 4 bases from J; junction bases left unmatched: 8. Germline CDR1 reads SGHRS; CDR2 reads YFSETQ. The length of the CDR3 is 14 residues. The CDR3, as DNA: TGCGCCAGCACCCCCATCGGACAGGGCTATGGCTACACCTTC. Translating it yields CASTPIGQGYGYTF.